This T cell receptor beta chain was sequenced in a study of cytomegalovirus exposure and HLA in healthy donors. To note about this clone: Its antigen is not identified.

General study points: A later analysis linked fewer than 20,000 TCR beta sequences to HLA alleles at 0.05 false discovery rate. High specificity and sensitivity for cytomegalovirus status were reported for the classifier.

The CDR3 spans 13 residues. CDR1 MDHEN and CDR2 SYDVKM come from the germline V gene. PCR primers comprised 60 Vbeta and 13 Jbeta primers. The protocol was immunoSEQ multiplex PCR, while the TCRdb copy is restricted to in-frame clones and leaves out a portion. The sample yields 210,000 or so clones, 77% seen once. This chain joins TRBV28 and TRBJ2-5; TRBD2 agrees at 9 bases. The closer fit of TRBJ2-7 to the DNA end suggests the J call may be wrong. Material: PBMCs. The source is a woman in her sixties in good health and CMV-seropositive. Written as DNA, the CDR3 is TGTGCCAGCAGTTTTAGCGGGGGATACGAGCAGTACTTC. Translating gives CASSFSGGYEQYF.